This record concerns one T cell receptor beta chain sequence. This sample is drawn from a study of cytomegalovirus exposure and HLA in healthy donors. Study-level information: Under 90% of around 400 genotyped donors fell in the Caucasian-associated ancestry cluster.

The CDR3 length is 19 residues. V was trimmed by 9 bases and J by 4 bases, leaving 31 bases between them. CDR1 MDHEN and CDR2 SYDVKM come from the germline V gene. Primers included in the PCR were 60 Vbeta and 13 Jbeta primers. Clones were read by immunoSEQ multiplex PCR, and TCRdb kept only the in-frame ones, dropping some. This table has around 80,000 clones, around 9.1% appearing once. V gene TRBV28 combines with J gene TRBJ1-5, with a tentative D call TRBD1 (6 bases). Sequenced sample: PBMCs. The TCR sequence derives from a man aged 55 to 70 in good health and CMV-seropositive. CDR3 amino acids: CASGGMLRLGARGNQPQHF. Here the CDR3 DNA reads TGTGCCAGTGGGGGCATGCTACGGTTGGGGGCAAGAGGGAATCAGCCCCAGCATTTT.